Below, 28 T cell receptor beta chains from the same sample are listed, as sequenced in a study of blood T cell repertoires in COVID-19. Measured with immunoSEQ multiplex PCR; TCRdb has only the in-frame clones, and not every one. The table shows roughly 75,000 clones, with 86% occurring only once. Sequenced material: peripheral blood. These receptors came from an older man in a cohort sampled during active COVID-19.

The chain employs TRBV6-1 and TRBJ1-5, with D possibly matching TRBD1 (5 bases). The V end lost 2 bases, the J end lost 2 bases, and 10 bases lay between the germline ends. Per germline, CDR1 MNHNS and CDR2 SASEGT. The CDR3 contains 15 residues. The CDR3 nucleotides are TGTGCCAGCAGTGAAATCAGGGTTGGCAATCAGCCCCAGCATTTT. The encoded protein is CASSEIRVGNQPQHF.

Only one count was recorded for this clone. The J gene is TRBJ1-5, the V gene TRBV12-5; possibly TRBD1 for D (5 bases). Trimming took off 0 bases at V and 4 bases at J, with 19 bases between the two ends. This CDR3 comprises 18 residues. Per the germline V gene, CDR1 is LGHNT and CDR2 is FRNRAP. CDR3 sequence (DNA): TGTGCTAGTGGTTTGGTAAAAGTTCGGGGGTTGAGGAATCAGCCCCAGCATTTT. It is translated as CASGLVKVRGLRNQPQHF.

This clone was seen once. The CDR3 bases are TGTGCCAGCAGGGGGCAGGGTTATAGCACAGATACGCAGTATTTT. Protein sequence: CASRGQGYSTDTQYF. The chain combines TRBV6-4 with TRBJ2-3, with a tentative D call TRBD1 (5 bases). The V gene's germline CDR1 is MRHNA and CDR2 SNTAGT. The CDR3 extends over 15 amino acids. Trimming left V 6 bases short and J 0 bases short, with 13 bases between.

The chain couples TRBV11-3 to TRBJ2-3, with 8 bases identical to TRBD2. From germline, CDR1 is SGHNT and CDR2 YENEEA. The CDR3 has 17 residues. V trimming: 4 bases; J trimming: 6 bases; junction bases outside the gene matches: 15. CDR3: CASSSNKGSGVLDTQYF. The CDR3 coding sequence is TGTGCCAGCAGCTCCAACAAGGGTAGCGGGGTGCTTGATACGCAGTATTTT.

The J gene is TRBJ1-1, the V gene TRBV5-5; no clear D gene. CDR1 and CDR2 (germline): SGHKS, YYEKEE (reference sequence). The ends were cut back, 2 bases at V and 0 bases at J, with 8 bases in the middle. The CDR3 is 14 amino acids. The CDR3 reads CASSFTGMNTEAFF. In DNA form, the CDR3 reads TGTGCCAGCAGCTTTACCGGGATGAACACTGAAGCTTTCTTT. Based on the CDR3 plus reference TRBV5-5 and TRBJ1-1, the full variable domain is DAGVTQSPTHLIKTRGQQVTLRCSPISGHKSVSWYQQVLGQGPQFIFQYYEKEERGRGNFPDRFSARQFPNYSSELNVNALLLGDSALYLCASSFTGMNTEAFFGQGTRLTVV.

The chain carries TRBV7-2 and TRBJ1-1; 11 nucleotides match TRBD1. From germline, CDR1 is SGHTA and CDR2 FQGNSA. J was trimmed by 0 bases and V by 6 bases; bases with no gene match: 3. CDR3 length equals 15 residues. In DNA, the CDR3 is TGTGCCAGCAGGTGGGACAGGGGGGTGAACACTGAAGCTTTCTTT. This codes for CASRWDRGVNTEAFF.

The chain is built from TRBV3-1 (or the pseudogene TRBV3-2) and TRBJ2-3; the match to TRBD2 covers 9 bases. The CDR3 covers 16 residues. V shed 4 bases and J 6 bases; nucleotides not matched to a gene: 11. Per germline, CDR1 LGHDT and CDR2 YNNKEL (reference sequence). CDR3 sequence: CASSLRRGSGGDTQYF. The CDR3, as DNA: TGTGCCAGCAGCCTTCGAAGGGGTAGCGGGGGCGATACGCAGTATTTT.

This clone appeared many times. The chain carries TRBV2 and TRBJ1-2; a weak D match, TRBD1 (6 bases). The CDR3 consists of 15 residues. Germline loops: CDR1 SNHLY, CDR2 FYNNEI. V lost 7 bases and J lost 2, with 17 bases in between. The CDR3: CASKANRELNYGYTF. CDR3 nucleotide sequence: TGTGCCAGCAAAGCAAACAGGGAGTTAAACTATGGCTACACCTTC.

Only one count was recorded for this clone. The chain recombines TRBV5-1 with TRBJ2-5, with D tentatively TRBD1 (6 bases). Trimming removed 4 bases at V and 2 bases at J, with 18 bases between. This CDR3 has 16 amino acids. Germline V gene sequence: CDR1 SGHRS, CDR2 YFSETQ. CDR3 sequence (DNA): TGCGCCAGCAGCCCAGGGACAAACTGGGGTCAAGAGACCCAGTACTTC. Protein: CASSPGTNWGQETQYF. The entire variable domain, with the rest obtained from reference TRBV5-1 and TRBJ2-5, is as follows: KAGVTQTPRYLIKTRGQQVTLSCSPISGHRSVSWYQQTPGQGLQFLFEYFSETQRNKGNFPGRFSGRQFSNSRSEMNVSTLELGDSALYLCASSPGTNWGQETQYFGPGTRLLVL.

V and J are TRBV28 and TRBJ1-2; 8 bases agree with TRBD1. Germline assignment: CDR1 MDHEN and CDR2 SYDVKM. The CDR3 spans 14 residues. The V gene end was trimmed by 6 bases and the J gene end by 8 bases; junction bases not matched to a gene: 11. The CDR3 sequence is CASSVAQGVRGYTF. The CDR3 bases are TGTGCCAGCAGCGTGGCACAGGGGGTTCGGGGCTACACCTTC.

The gene calls are TRBV7-2 and TRBJ2-2, with D perhaps TRBD2 (6 bases). Germline values: CDR1 SGHTA, CDR2 FQGNSA. The CDR3 extends over 13 amino acids. V was pared by 8 bases and J by 6 bases, with 13 bases between. The DNA of the CDR3 is TGTGCCAGCGCGACTCGGAGGGCCGGGGAGCTGTTTTTT. Its protein product is CASATRRAGELFF. Supplemented by reference TRBV7-2 and TRBJ2-2, the full variable domain reads GAGVSQSPSNKVTEKGKDVELRCDPISGHTALYWYRQSLGQGLEFLIYFQGNSAPDKSGLPSDRFSAERTGGSVSTLTIQRTQQEDSAVYLCASATRRAGELFFGEGSRLTVL.

This clone was seen just once. The rearrangement joins TRBV14 to TRBJ1-1; a possible D gene is TRBD1 (6 bases). V was cut by 5 bases and J by 1 base, with 8 bases left in between. The CDR3 totals 13 residues. The germline V gene encodes CDR1 SGHDN and CDR2 FVKESK. The CDR3 region has the DNA TGTGCCAGCAGCAGACAGGAGAACACTGAAGCTTTCTTT. The encoded protein is CASSRQENTEAFF.

This clone was recorded only once. In the same sample, other DNA sequences code for this CDR3. The chain employs TRBV2 and TRBJ2-2, with TRBD2 matching over 13 bases. The germline CDR1 and CDR2 sequences are SNHLY and FYNNEI. The CDR3 is 17 residues long. The junction had 1 base not matched to a gene; V was cut back by 1 base and J by 2 bases. CDR3 in DNA: TGTGCCAGCAGTGAAGGGACTAGCGGGGGAAACACCGGGGAGCTGTTTTTT. As protein: CASSEGTSGGNTGELFF.

The chain is built from TRBV5-1 and TRBJ1-1; possibly TRBD1 for D (6 bases). This CDR3 contains 16 residues. Germline CDR1 SGHRS, CDR2 YFSETQ. Trimming cost V 5 bases and J 0 bases, with 17 bases left between them. The CDR3 reads CASRSNAGAMNTEAFF. In DNA, the CDR3 is TGCGCCAGCAGATCGAACGCAGGGGCCATGAACACTGAAGCTTTCTTT.

The chain employs TRBV28 and TRBJ1-5, with TRBD1 matching 9 bases. J lost 7 bases, V lost 6 bases, and 13 bases had no gene match. Germline CDR1 reads MDHEN; CDR2 reads SYDVKM. The CDR3 length is 16 residues. CDR3 region: CASSLPSGQGGQPQHF. In DNA form, the CDR3 reads TGTGCCAGCAGCCTTCCCTCGGGACAGGGCGGACAGCCCCAGCATTTT.

The rearrangement links TRBV18 to TRBJ2-6; the match to TRBD1 covers 7 bases. Germline V gene sequence: CDR1 KGHSH, CDR2 LQKENI. V was pared by 4 bases and J by 1 base, with 1 base of the junction left unmatched. This CDR3 has 15 residues. The CDR3 bases are TGTGCCAGCTCACGGACAGGATCTGGGGCCAACGTCCTGACTTTC. It specifies CASSRTGSGANVLTF.

V and J are TRBV10-3 and TRBJ2-2, with 14 bases fitting TRBD2. CDR1 and CDR2 (germline): ENHRY, SYGVKD. The CDR3 has 15 amino acids. V trimming: 7 bases; J trimming: 4 bases; junction bases outside the gene matches: 2. Here the CDR3 reads CAIKGLAGGTGELFF. CDR3 DNA: TGTGCCATCAAAGGACTAGCGGGGGGCACCGGGGAGCTGTTTTTT.

CDR3 in DNA: TGTGCCACCAGCAGAGTAAAACAGGCAAGCAATCAGCCCCAGCATTTT. Protein: CATSRVKQASNQPQHF. V and J are TRBV15 and TRBJ1-5; maybe TRBD1 (5 bases). Per the germline V gene, CDR1 is LNHNV and CDR2 is YYDKDF (reference sequence). The CDR3 runs 16 residues. Trimming removed 1 base at V and 1 base at J, with 11 bases between.

The V call is TRBV6-5, the J call TRBJ2-5, with 7 nucleotides matching TRBD2. The V and J ends lost 6 bases and 1 base, in that order; junction bases with no gene match: 5. The CDR3 has 14 residues. CDR1 is MNHEY and CDR2 is SVGAGI in the germline V gene. As DNA, the CDR3 is TGTGCCAGCAGCCCCGGGACTATCCAAGAGACCCAGTACTTC. Translating it yields CASSPGTIQETQYF.

This chain uses TRBV27 with TRBJ2-3, with D tentatively TRBD2 (5 bases). CDR1 MNHEY and CDR2 SMNVEV come from the germline V gene (reference sequence). With 7 bases removed from V and 0 bases from J, the gap between germline ends came to 11 bases. CDR3 size: 14 residues. The CDR3 DNA sequence: TGTGCCAGCATGAGGGTTGCTAGCACAGATACGCAGTATTTT. As protein: CASMRVASTDTQYF.

The chain has TRBV21-1 and TRBJ1-3; the table's D call TRBD1 went unverified against the DNA. TRBV21-1 is designated a pseudogene. This CDR3 contains 18 residues. CDR3 amino acids: CASKPQNRGIHSGNTIYF. The CDR3 region has the DNA TGTGCCAGCAAGCCCCAAAACAGGGGGATCCACTCTGGAAACACCATATATTTT.

The V call is TRBV20-1, the J call TRBJ1-5; D is ambiguous. CDR3 length equals 11 residues. The V gene lost 1 base and the J gene lost 4 bases, with 2 bases spanning the gap. Germline-derived CDR1 and CDR2 are DFQATT and SNEGSKA (reference sequence). The DNA of the CDR3 is TGCAGTGCTAGAGCTAATCAGCCCCAGCATTTT. This sequence encodes CSARANQPQHF.

This clone appeared a single time. The chain employs TRBV7-6 and TRBJ2-2, with 11 bases fitting TRBD2. The CDR3 length is 18 residues. The J segment lost 0 bases and the V segment lost 6 bases, leaving 9 bases of the junction unmatched. Germline CDR1 is SGHVS and CDR2 is FNYEAQ. Written as DNA, the CDR3 is TGTGCCAGCAGTCCCCTTAGCGGGGGGGCGGCGAACACCGGGGAGCTGTTTTTT. Its protein is CASSPLSGGAANTGELFF.

The V and J genes are TRBV5-1 and TRBJ2-3, with D possibly being TRBD2 (6 bases). The V gene lost 4 bases and the J gene lost 2 bases, with 11 bases spanning the gap. The germline V gene encodes CDR1 SGHRS and CDR2 YFSETQ. The CDR3 sequence is 14 residues long. The CDR3 DNA is TGCGCCAGCAGCGCCGCGGGACCCACAGATACGCAGTATTTT. Translation gives CASSAAGPTDTQYF.

The chain recombines TRBV5-1 with TRBJ1-3, with D unclear. There are 16 residues in the CDR3. V shed 4 bases and J shed 0 bases, with 14 bases lying between them. Germline V lookup: CDR1 SGHRS, CDR2 YFSETQ. The CDR3 protein is CASSPGLQASGNTIYF. The CDR3 bases are TGCGCCAGCAGCCCCGGACTACAAGCCTCTGGAAACACCATATATTTT.

The V and J genes are TRBV6-5 and TRBJ1-2; D unresolved. Trimming cost V 2 bases and J 6 bases, with 7 bases left between them. The CDR3 loop spans 12 amino acids. Germline CDR1 MNHEY, CDR2 SVGAGI. CDR3 coding DNA: TGTGCCAGCAGTTACGCGGCGGATGGCTACACCTTC. Amino acid sequence: CASSYAADGYTF.

The chain uses TRBV7-3 and TRBJ2-6; D gene ambiguous. This CDR3 has 13 residues. Germline CDR1 is SGHTA and CDR2 is FQGTGA. Between the trimmed V and J ends, which lost 4 bases and 1 base, there was a span of 2 bases. CDR3 residues: CASSSSGANVLTF. The CDR3 nucleotides are TGTGCCAGCAGCTCGTCTGGGGCCAACGTCCTGACTTTC.

This rearrangement joins TRBV15 to TRBJ2-3; 8 bases agree with TRBD2. The V and J ends lost 0 bases and 0 bases, in that order; junction bases with no gene match: 8. CDR3 length: 18 residues. Germline-derived CDR1 and CDR2 are LNHNV and YYDKDF (reference sequence). CDR3 sequence (DNA): TGTGCCACCAGCAGAGACAGGGCTAGCGGGCCTAGCACAGATACGCAGTATTTT. Translated, it gives CATSRDRASGPSTDTQYF.